Listed below are T cell receptor beta chains from one sample, sequenced in a study of T cell repertoires and HLA-DP antigens. Repertoires were generated with immunoSEQ multiplex PCR, while TCRdb's copy carries only in-frame clones and drops some. This sample yields a few thousand clones, of which over 60% are seen a single time; over 20% belongs to the top ten. Sample: CD137- CD4+ T cells from cultured PBMCs. The origin of the receptors is a woman under 30 in good health and CMV-seronegative. CDR3s include the opening cysteine and the closing phenylalanine or tryptophan. Each record gives: D gene, J gene, CDR3 length, clone size, V gene, CDR3 DNA, CDR3 protein. D genes are given only for firm matches. Size tells how often a clone was seen (once, few, many) or the class of an expanded clone, and some rows leave it out.

TRBD1 TRBJ1-4 20 once TRBV7-8 TGTGCCAGCAGCTTATTCCCACTCGGGACAGGGGGACCTACTAATGAAAAACTGTTTTTT CASSLFPLGTGGPTNEKLFF
- TRBJ2-3 15 once TRBV19 TGTGCCAGTACCGACTTCGGGGAGCTCGGCAATACGCAGTATTTT CASTDFGELGNTQYF
- TRBJ2-3 14 - TRBV6-6 TGTGCCAGCAGTTACCATGTTACGGGCGATACGCAGTATTTT CASSYHVTGDTQYF
- TRBJ1-2 13 once TRBV5-1 TGCGCCAGCAGCCAAGACGGGGGCTATGGCTACACCTTC CASSQDGGYGYTF
- TRBJ2-7 13 - TRBV30 TGTGCCTGGAGTGTACAACCGGGGGCCGAGCAGTACTTC CAWSVQPGAEQYF
TRBD1 TRBJ2-2 14 - TRBV30 TGTGCCTGGAGTGGACAGGGGAACACCGGGGAGCTGTTTTTT CAWSGQGNTGELFF
- TRBJ2-3 15 large TRBV18 TGTGCCAGCTCACCACGAGCCCCTAGCACAGATACGCAGTATTTT CASSPRAPSTDTQYF
- TRBJ1-2 15 - TRBV7-9 TGTGCCAGCACCCCCGACAGCTCTAGGACCTATGGCTACACCTTC CASTPDSSRTYGYTF
- TRBJ2-7 13 - TRBV6-6 TGTGCCAGCACGGACAGCAACTCCTACGAGCAGTACTTC CASTDSNSYEQYF
- TRBJ2-7 14 medium-sized TRBV7-9 TGTGCCAGCAGGAGCACGGGACAAGGATACGAGCAGTACTTC CASRSTGQGYEQYF
- TRBJ2-2 15 - TRBV6-1 TGTGCCAGCATCTTGGAGGCAGGGCGCTCCGGGGAGCTGTTTTTT CASILEAGRSGELFF
TRBD2 TRBJ2-1 17 - TRBV5-1 TGCGCCAGCAGCTTGGCCTTGAGACTAGCGGCCTTCAATGAGCAGTTCTTC CASSLALRLAAFNEQFF
TRBD2 TRBJ2-3 16 once TRBV11-2 TGTGCCAGCAGCTTAGCGGGGGGGCGTCTCACAGATACGCAGTATTTT CASSLAGGRLTDTQYF
- TRBJ1-1 14 once TRBV6-6 TGTGCCAGCAGTTACCTTGGGGGAGGCACTGAAGCTTTCTTT CASSYLGGGTEAFF
TRBD1 TRBJ1-1 14 - TRBV25-1 TGTGCCAGCAGTGACAGGGGGGACGGGACTGAAGCTTTCTTT CASSDRGDGTEAFF
TRBD1 TRBJ2-5 14 once TRBV7-9 TGTGCCAGCAGCCGCGACAGGGGACGGGAGACCCAGTACTTC CASSRDRGRETQYF
- TRBJ2-2 14 - TRBV9 TGTGCCAGCAGCGTAGATTGGGCGGCCGGGGAGCTGTTTTTT CASSVDWAAGELFF
TRBD1 TRBJ1-2 13 - TRBV9 TGTGCCAGCAGCGTGGGACAGAACTATGGCTACACCTTC CASSVGQNYGYTF
- TRBJ1-1 16 - TRBV5-1 TGCGCCAGCAGCTTGTTGGCTGGGCAGGTGAACACTGAAGCTTTCTTT CASSLLAGQVNTEAFF
- TRBJ1-1 14 - TRBV29-1 TGCAGCGTTGGTTCTCGGCATTCGAACACTGAAGCTTTCTTT CSVGSRHSNTEAFF
TRBD2 TRBJ2-3 19 - TRBV18 TGTGCCAGCTCACAACGGACAGTTAGGGGGCTAGCGGGAGCAGATACGCAGTATTTT CASSQRTVRGLAGADTQYF
- TRBJ2-2 15 - TRBV7-2 TGTGCCAGCAGACCCGGTCGGACAGTTACCGGGGAGCTGTTTTTT CASRPGRTVTGELFF
TRBD2 TRBJ2-5 16 - TRBV7-3 TGTGCCAGCAGCTTAGGGACTAGCGGGCACCAAGAGACCCAGTACTTC CASSLGTSGHQETQYF
- TRBJ2-7 16 few TRBV27 TGTGCCAGCAGAACCCGGGGACCGTCATCAAGGTACGAGCAGTACTTC CASRTRGPSSRYEQYF
TRBD1 TRBJ1-1 15 - TRBV6-5 TGTGCCAGCAGTTGGCAGGGACAGCCGAACACTGAAGCTTTCTTT CASSWQGQPNTEAFF
- TRBJ2-7 12 - TRBV28 TGTGCCAGCAGCAACAGGGTGGGCGAGCAGTACTTC CASSNRVGEQYF
- TRBJ1-2 12 once TRBV6-5 TGTGCCAGCACGGACGGTAACTATGGCTACACCTTC CASTDGNYGYTF
TRBD1 TRBJ1-1 15 - TRBV5-1 TGCGCCAGCAGCGGGTTGACAGGGGAGAACACTGAAGCTTTCTTT CASSGLTGENTEAFF
- TRBJ1-1 16 - TRBV18 TGTGCCAGCTCATTAAGACAGCATACCATGAACACTGAAGCTTTCTTT CASSLRQHTMNTEAFF
TRBD2 TRBJ2-1 16 - TRBV29-1 TGCAGCGCCCAAACGAGACTAGCGGGGGGGAACAATGAGCAGTTCTTC CSAQTRLAGGNNEQFF
- TRBJ1-1 14 - TRBV6-5 TGTGCCAGCAGCCCCCCCCAGGGACGCACTGAAGCTTTCTTT CASSPPQGRTEAFF
TRBD1 TRBJ2-1 16 once TRBV4-1 TGCGCCAGCAGCCAAGCACGGGGGACAGGGGACAATGAGCAGTTCTTC CASSQARGTGDNEQFF
TRBD1 TRBJ1-2 13 - TRBV28 TGTGCCAGCAGTTTATACAGGGGGCTTGGCTACACCTTC CASSLYRGLGYTF
TRBD1 TRBJ1-2 14 - TRBV5-4 TGTGCCAGCAGCTTCTTCACAGGGGGCGGTGGCTACACCTTC CASSFFTGGGGYTF
- TRBJ1-4 15 - TRBV18 TGTGCCAGCTCACGAACCATTTCAACTAATGAAAAACTGTTTTTT CASSRTISTNEKLFF